Below are 6 T cell receptor beta chains sequenced from a single sample in a study of T cell repertoires in cytomegalovirus infection. TCRdb recomputed calls from the reads with MiXCR, one row per CDR3 protein. The repertoire holds around 770,000 distinct CDR3 sequences, with about 29% as singletons. No antigens are known for them. The sample in question was cultured CD8+ T cells from PBMCs, obtained from culture after CMV antigen stimulation. These receptors were obtained from a human donor in good health (CMV status not recorded). Some clones in this sample may be carry-over from other donors' samples.

Of note for this clonotype: This sequence may be a read error, since a much larger clone differs from it by one base. V and J are TRBV7-2 and TRBJ2-3, with D possibly being TRBD2 (6 bases). The CDR3 has 15 amino acids. Germline CDR1 SGHTA, CDR2 FQGNSA. This CDR3 reads CASSFAGTGTATQYF. The CDR3 DNA reads as TGTGCCAGCAGCTTCGCGGGGACGGGCACAGCTACGCAGTATTTT.

This clonotype was detected a few times. The V and J genes are TRBV6-2 or TRBV6-3 and TRBJ1-2; D is ambiguous. V was cut by 7 bases and J by 4 bases, with 25 bases left in between. CDR3 length: 17 amino acids. Germline CDR1 is MNHEY and CDR2 is SVGEGT. The CDR3 reads CASIGSEILVGGYGYTF. CDR3 sequence (DNA): TGTGCCAGCATCGGATCAGAGATTCTCGTGGGTGGCTATGGCTACACCTTC.

This clonotype was found a few times. The chain joins TRBV4-1 to TRBJ1-5; no clear D gene. CDR3 length: 15 amino acids. V was cut by 1 base and J by 7 bases, with 14 bases left in between. The germline gives CDR1 MGHRA, CDR2 YSYEKL. The CDR3 here is CASSQALGSRQPQHF. The CDR3 nucleotides read TGCGCCAGCAGCCAAGCCCTGGGTTCGAGGCAGCCCCAGCATTTT.

In this sample, this clonotype turned up many times. The rearrangement links TRBV6-5 to TRBJ2-3; D is unresolved. The CDR3 is 13 amino acids. The ends were cut back, 0 bases at V and 4 bases at J, with 5 bases in the middle. CDR1 and CDR2 from the germline V gene are MNHEY and SVGAGI. CDR3 sequence reads: CASSYSGPDTQYF. The CDR3 nucleotides read TGTGCCAGCAGTTACTCCGGCCCAGATACGCAGTATTTT.

Concerning this clonotype itself: A junction end diverges from the germline sequence, so it may reflect a read error. This chain links TRBV9 with TRBJ2-1, with D tentatively TRBD1 (6 bases). Looked up from germline, CDR1 is SGDLS and CDR2 is YYNGEE. The CDR3 spans 12 residues. DNA for the CDR3: TGTTCCAGCAGCGTAGGGGGATCCGAGCAGTTCTTC. Residues: CSSSVGGSEQFF. Filled out from reference TRBV9 and TRBJ2-1, the complete variable domain reads DSGVTQTPKHLITATGQRVTLRCSPRSGDLSVYWYQQSLDQGLQFLIQYYNGEERAKGNILERFSAQQFPDLHSELNLSSLELGDSALYFCSSSVGGSEQFFGPGTRLTVL.

This clonotype has just a few counts. This chain uses TRBV19 with TRBJ1-5; D is possibly TRBD1 (6 bases). V lost 0 bases, J lost 3 bases, and 9 bases lay in between. Germline CDR1 reads LNHDA; CDR2 reads SQIVND (reference sequence). The CDR3 has 15 residues. The CDR3 nucleotides are TGTGCCAGTAGTATAGAGGACAGTGACAATCAGCCCCAGCATTTT. Translating it yields CASSIEDSDNQPQHF.